The sample holds a few counts of the clone carrying this T cell receptor (beta chain). Its antigen is still unknown. The source of the sample is a study of spatial heterogeneity in lung cancer. As to time point: sample taken at primary tumor resection. General study findings and limits: Tracking of tumor mutation counts was seen in expanded intratumoral alpha and beta TCR counts.

Unmatched junction bases numbered 1, after V lost 6 bases and J lost 5 bases. Germline loops: CDR1 ENHRY, CDR2 SYGVKD. The CDR3 has 12 amino acids. TCRdb used MiXCR to reprocess the 5' RACE reads, holding one entry per CDR3 protein. Of about 18,000 distinct CDR3 sequences in the sample, around 8.1% were seen once. This chain links TRBV10-3 with TRBJ2-5; 9 positions agree with TRBD1. The TCR originated in a male donor with early-stage non-small cell lung cancer. The sequences come from lung tumor tissue, collected at surgery. This chain's CDR3 is CAISGTGETQYF. The CDR3 DNA follows: TGTGCCATCAGCGGGACAGGGGAGACCCAGTACTTC.